The 9 T cell receptor beta chains in this list originate from one sample, sequenced in a study of cytomegalovirus exposure and HLA in healthy donors (dated by TCRdb to the late 2010s). Library generation was performed with the immunoSEQ multiplex PCR assay. TCRdb stores this immuneACCESS table with in-frame sequences only. Part of the clones is absent; in the studies checked, under half of the shortfall reflects unresolved V genes, and no reason is known for the rest. For this sample the table gives approximately 160,000 clones, of which approximately 89% were detected only once. The ten largest make up 4.2% of the sample. Sequencing was done on a sample of PBMCs. All receptors come from a man between 18 and 29 years old in good health and CMV-seropositive.

The sample holds many counts of this clone. J is TRBJ2-6 and V is TRBV15; D not resolved. The CDR3 totals 15 residues. In germline, CDR1 is LNHNV, CDR2 YYDKDF (reference sequence). V lost 3 bases, J lost 1 base, and 7 bases lay in between. The CDR3 DNA reads as TGTGCCACCAGCAGCCCCCCGTCTGGGGCCAACGTCCTGACTTTC. Protein: CATSSPPSGANVLTF.

The chain joins TRBV19 to TRBJ2-2; TRBD1 matches 11 bases. Germline CDR1 and CDR2: LNHDA and SQIVND (reference sequence). V was pared by 6 bases and J by 5 bases, with 8 bases of the junction left unmatched. The CDR3 loop spans 16 amino acids. The CDR3: CASSPMGTGGTGELFF. The CDR3 coding sequence is TGTGCCAGTAGCCCCATGGGGACAGGGGGAACCGGGGAGCTGTTTTTT.

The chain carries TRBV15 and TRBJ2-5, with D possibly being TRBD1 (6 bases). The CDR3 covers 15 residues. Germline V gives CDR1 LNHNV, CDR2 YYDKDF (reference sequence). The germline V and J ends were trimmed by 2 bases and 4 bases, with 14 bases remaining between them. In nucleotides, the CDR3 is TGTGCCACCAGCAGATTCAGGGGATTCACAGAGACCCAGTACTTC. Its protein is CATSRFRGFTETQYF.

A single count supports this clone. This CDR3 is CASTWGTGVEGTDTQYF. The DNA for the CDR3 is TGTGCCAGCACCTGGGGGACAGGGGTCGAAGGCACAGATACGCAGTATTTT. This sequence joins TRBV11-2 and TRBJ2-3, with TRBD1 identical over 10 bases. The CDR3 has 17 residues. The ends lost 7 bases at V and 1 base at J; junction bases unmatched: 11. Germline V gene data show CDR1 as SGHAT and CDR2 as FQNNGV.

This clone has just one count. The chain uses TRBV29-1 and TRBJ2-1; possible D gene TRBD2, 6 bases. Per the germline V gene, CDR1 is SQVTM and CDR2 is ANQGSEA. There are 16 residues in the CDR3. Between the trimmed V and J ends, which lost 0 bases and 0 bases, there was a span of 12 bases. The CDR3: CSVEDQAGSSYNEQFF. Here the CDR3 DNA reads TGCAGCGTTGAAGATCAGGCCGGGAGCTCCTACAATGAGCAGTTCTTC.

The chain carries TRBV5-1 and TRBJ2-3, with 9 bases that match TRBD1. Unmatched junction bases numbered 8, after V lost 2 bases and J lost 1 base. The CDR3 runs to 17 residues. The germline V gene has CDR1 SGHRS and CDR2 YFSETQ. CDR3 protein: CASSFEGTGTGTDTQYF. The CDR3 region has the DNA TGCGCCAGCAGCTTCGAGGGGACAGGGACGGGCACAGATACGCAGTATTTT.

The table lists this clone with a count of one. Given a much more abundant clone one base away, this may be a read error. This chain links TRBV5-4 with TRBJ1-1; perhaps TRBD1 as D (6 bases). V was trimmed by 2 bases and J by 1 base, leaving 6 bases between them. Germline V gives CDR1 SGHNT, CDR2 YYREEE (reference sequence). This CDR3 region has 13 residues. In DNA, the CDR3 is TGTGCCAGCAGCTTACAGGGGAACACTGAAGCTTTCTTT. It is translated as CASSLQGNTEAFF.

The chain is built from TRBV11-2 and TRBJ2-7; tentatively, D is TRBD2 (5 bases). The CDR3 is 15 residues long. CDR1 is SGHAT and CDR2 is FQNNGV in the germline V gene. Between the trimmed V and J ends, which lost 2 bases and 2 bases, there was a span of 13 bases. CDR3 nucleotide sequence: TGTGCCAGCAGCTTAAAATGGTCCGGGACCTACGAGCAGTACTTC. It translates to CASSLKWSGTYEQYF.

V usage is TRBV2 and J usage is TRBJ2-7; D ambiguous. Germline V gene lookup returns CDR1 SNHLY and CDR2 FYNNEI. V was cut by 5 bases and J by 2 bases, with 10 bases left in between. CDR3 length: 13 amino acids. The CDR3 loop is CASSPPPPYEQYF. DNA of the CDR3: TGTGCCAGCAGTCCTCCCCCCCCCTACGAGCAGTACTTC.